Listed below are T cell receptor beta chains from one sample, sequenced in a study of Ad26.COV2.S vaccination and SARS-CoV-2 variants. Assay used: immunoSEQ multiplex PCR; TCRdb lists only in-frame clones, some missing. The table records 360,000 or so clones, about nine tenths of them present only once. The sample here was peripheral blood, taken in a trial of Ad26.COV2.S vaccine versus placebo. The receptors stem from a person aged 18-65 years who received the Ad26.COV2.S COVID-19 vaccine or a placebo. Both conserved end residues are part of each CDR3. Fields, in order: D gene, J gene, V gene, clone size, CDR3 DNA, CDR3 protein. The D gene is left open where the match is weak. Size values are once, few and many counts, or a class for expanded clones, and some rows have none.

>.|TRBJ2-1|TRBV28|.
TGTGCCAGCGACCGGGGGACGGGTGAGCAGTTCTTC
CASDRGTGEQFF
>.|TRBJ2-5|TRBV5-1|.
TGCGCCAGCAGTTCTATCCTCGGACGGAATACTCAAGAGACCCAGTACTTC
CASSSILGRNTQETQYF
>.|TRBJ2-3|TRBV7-3|.
TGTGCCAGCAGCTCCCAGCGTTGGGAAGGAACAGATACGCAGTATTTT
CASSSQRWEGTDTQYF
>.|TRBJ2-6|TRBV4-3|.
TGCGCCAGCAGCCAAGAAGCGAGGGGGGCCAACGTCCTGACTTTC
CASSQEARGANVLTF
>.|TRBJ2-5|TRBV6-5|.
TGTGCCAGCAGTTACCGGCGGTCTGGGACCCAGTACTTC
CASSYRRSGTQYF
>TRBD2|TRBJ2-5|TRBV27|.
TGTGCCAGCAGTTTAGTTGCTGGGGGGACTAGCGGGAGAAGAGAGACCCAGTACTTC
CASSLVAGGTSGRRETQYF
>TRBD2|TRBJ2-3|TRBV15|.
TGTGCCACCAGCGGGGATGGGACTAGCTCCTCTTGGGATACGCAGTATTTT
CATSGDGTSSSWDTQYF
>TRBD2|TRBJ2-5|TRBV6-5|.
TGTGCCAGCAGTTACCAAGCGGGGGGAGAGACCCAGTACTTC
CASSYQAGGETQYF
>TRBD2|TRBJ2-5|TRBV2|.
TGTGCCAGCAGTGGGACTAGCGGCCAGCAAGAGACCCAGTACTTC
CASSGTSGQQETQYF
>TRBD1|TRBJ1-5|TRBV6-5|.
TGTGCCAGCAGTCCCCTCGGACAGGGAGATCAGCCCCAGCATTTT
CASSPLGQGDQPQHF
>TRBD2|TRBJ2-5|TRBV5-4|.
TGTGCCAGCAGCTTGGCGGGGGGGGAGACCCAGTACTTC
CASSLAGGETQYF
>.|TRBJ2-7|TRBV28|.
TGTGCCAGCAGTTTAGATGCGGGATTCTACGAGCAGTACTTC
CASSLDAGFYEQYF
>TRBD2|TRBJ2-7|TRBV19|.
TGTGCCAGTAGTACAGCGGGAGTACCCTACGAGCAGTACTTC
CASSTAGVPYEQYF
>.|TRBJ1-2|TRBV5-1|.
TGCGCCAGCAGCGCAACCCAGGGTGGCTACACCTTC
CASSATQGGYTF
>.|TRBJ2-3|TRBV7-9|.
TGTGCCAGCAGCCCCGAAGTATACAAACGGCGCGCAGATACGCAGTATTTT
CASSPEVYKRRADTQYF
>TRBD2|TRBJ2-3|TRBV29-1|.
TGCAGCGTTGACAGGGCGGGAGGGAAAGGAGATACGCAGTATTTT
CSVDRAGGKGDTQYF
>.|TRBJ1-4|TRBV29-1|.
TGCAGCGTTGAAGGGGGGGCTAATGAAAAACTGTTTTTT
CSVEGGANEKLFF
>TRBD2|TRBJ2-1|TRBV29-1|once
TGCAGCGTTGAAGTTTTAGCTAGCGGGGGGTACAATGAGCAGTTCTTC
CSVEVLASGGYNEQFF
>.|TRBJ1-1|TRBV7-3|.
TGTGCCAGCAGCCGACTAAGGGGTATGAACACTGAAGCTTTCTTT
CASSRLRGMNTEAFF
>TRBD1|TRBJ1-5|TRBV6-1|.
TGTGCCAGCAGTTCCGACAGGGTGGGTCAGCCCCAGCATTTT
CASSSDRVGQPQHF
>.|TRBJ2-7|TRBV27|.
TGTGCCACCCATCCCCAGGGGCGCCGCTCCTACGAGCAGTACTTC
CATHPQGRRSYEQYF
>.|TRBJ1-1|TRBV18|.
TGTGCCAGCTCACCGTCGACAGCCGAAGCTTTCTTT
CASSPSTAEAFF
>.|TRBJ2-7|TRBV30|.
TGTGCCCAGAGGGGGGGCCCCTCCTACGAGCAGTACTTC
CAQRGGPSYEQYF
>.|TRBJ2-1|TRBV11-3|.
TGTGCCAGCAGCTCTACTATCGATTCCTACAATGAGCAGTTCTTC
CASSSTIDSYNEQFF
>TRBD2|TRBJ2-1|TRBV7-6|.
TGTGCCAGCAGCTTAGGGGGGACTAGCGTGAACAATGAGCAGTTCTTC
CASSLGGTSVNNEQFF
>TRBD2|TRBJ2-2|TRBV7-2|.
TGTGCCAGCAGCCTCAACGGACTAGCGGGAGTTACCGGGGAGCTGTTTTTT
CASSLNGLAGVTGELFF
>.|TRBJ1-1|TRBV28|.
TGTGCCAGCAGTTTAGAAGTTATGAACACTGAAGCTTTCTTT
CASSLEVMNTEAFF
>.|TRBJ2-5|TRBV7-9|.
TGTGCCAGCAGCTTAGCCCCCGGTCCGGGAGAGACCCAGTACTTC
CASSLAPGPGETQYF
>.|TRBJ1-2|TRBV28|.
TGTGCCAGCTCATCATACTACTATGGCTACACCTTC
CASSSYYYGYTF
>TRBD2|TRBJ2-3|TRBV11-2|.
TGTGCCAGCAGCTTAGATCCCCTCATAGCGGGAGGGCGGAGCGCAGATACGCAGTATTTT
CASSLDPLIAGGRSADTQYF
>.|TRBJ2-7|TRBV15|.
TGTGCCACCAGCAGAGGGCAGGACTACGAGCAGTACTTC
CATSRGQDYEQYF
>.|TRBJ2-7|TRBV21-1|.
TGTGCCAGCCCTAGGGGGCCAGGACATTCCTACGAGCAGTACTTC
CASPRGPGHSYEQYF
>.|TRBJ2-7|TRBV5-1|.
TGCGCCAGCAGCCTAGAAGGAGGGATCTACGAGCAGTACTTC
CASSLEGGIYEQYF
>.|TRBJ2-3|TRBV4-1|once
TGCGCCAGCAGCCAAGAAATTCACCCCCCTCGCTCAGATACGCAGTATTTT
CASSQEIHPPRSDTQYF
>TRBD1|TRBJ2-1|TRBV9|.
TGTGCCAGCAGCGTAGGGCTGGGACAGACCTACAATGAGCAGTTCTTC
CASSVGLGQTYNEQFF
>.|TRBJ1-2|TRBV18|.
TGTGCCAGCTCCACCGGGAGGCCCATAACGGGCTACACCTTC
CASSTGRPITGYTF
>.|TRBJ2-3|TRBV10-3|.
TGTGCCATCAGTGAGCGGGAGAGGGGAACAGATACGCAGTATTTT
CAISERERGTDTQYF
>.|TRBJ2-7|TRBV10-3|.
TGTGCCATCATGGGCAGCACAAGTAGCGAGCAGTACTTC
CAIMGSTSSEQYF
>.|TRBJ1-5|TRBV28|.
TGTGCCAGCAGTTTCGTAACGGGGAATCAGCCCCAGCATTTT
CASSFVTGNQPQHF
>TRBD2|TRBJ2-7|TRBV28|.
TGTGCCAGCAGGCTCGAGGGACTAGCGGGGCCCTACGAGCAGTACTTC
CASRLEGLAGPYEQYF
>TRBD2|TRBJ2-1|TRBV2|.
TGTGCCAGCGGACTAGCGGGATTAAATGAGCAGTTCTTC
CASGLAGLNEQFF